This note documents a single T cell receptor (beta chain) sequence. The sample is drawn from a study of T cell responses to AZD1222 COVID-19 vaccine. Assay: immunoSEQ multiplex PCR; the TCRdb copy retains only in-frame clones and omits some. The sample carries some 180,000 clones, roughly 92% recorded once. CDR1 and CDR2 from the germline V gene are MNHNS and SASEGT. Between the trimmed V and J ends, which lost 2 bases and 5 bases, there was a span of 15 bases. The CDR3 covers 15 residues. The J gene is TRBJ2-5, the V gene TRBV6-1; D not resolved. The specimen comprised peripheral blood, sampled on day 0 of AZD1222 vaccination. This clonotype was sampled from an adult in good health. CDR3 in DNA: TGTGCCAGCAGTGAACAAACGGCCCTTTGGGAGACCCAGTACTTC. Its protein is CASSEQTALWETQYF.